Only one count was recorded for the clone carrying this TCR beta chain. The antigen is undetermined. V shed 8 bases and J shed 0 bases, with 14 bases lying between them. Per the germline V gene, CDR1 is SGHNT and CDR2 is YENEEA. This CDR3 is 16 amino acids long. The data stem from a study of T cell responses to AZD1222 COVID-19 vaccine. Study conclusions and caveats: Along spike, vaccine-associated CD4 TCRs were found throughout, with dominance at 160-218 and 743-854.

Method: immunoSEQ multiplex PCR; TCRdb's copy keeps in-frame clones and lacks some. The table includes under 150,000 clones, 70% to 90% detected once. The sequence was collected from an adult in good health. This chain connects TRBV11-3 to TRBJ1-6; a possible D gene is TRBD1 (6 bases). Here the sequenced sample was peripheral blood, taken on day 0 of AZD1222 vaccination. The CDR3 region is CASPGQIFSYNSPLHF. For the CDR3, the DNA is TGTGCCAGCCCAGGACAGATCTTCTCCTATAATTCACCCCTCCACTTT.